The entry below describes one TCR beta chain. The data stem from a study of CD8+CD57+ T cells in acquired aplastic anemia. Patients included in sequencing had previously demonstrated CD8+CD57+ cell expansion by flow cytometry. CDR3 length: 14 amino acids. Germline loops: CDR1 LNHDA, CDR2 SQIVND (reference sequence). Trimming removed 6 bases from V and 8 bases from J; junction bases left unmatched: 8. Genomic DNA, serving as template, underwent TCR beta VDJ and CDR3 profiling. TCRdb reanalysed the reads using MiXCR and keeps one entry per CDR3 protein. The repertoire holds fewer than 200,000 distinct CDR3 sequences, with around 50% as singletons.

This TCR was recovered from a human donor with aplastic anemia. The V call is TRBV19, the J call TRBJ2-1; 9 bases are a match to TRBD2. Input material: sorted CD4+, CD8+, or CD8+CD57+ T cells (not recorded which) from PBMCs. The CDR3 DNA follows: TGTGCCAGTAGCACGGGACTAGCAGGCGATGAGCAGTTCTTC. This codes for CASSTGLAGDEQFF. The full variable domain, with the rest looked up from reference TRBV19 and TRBJ2-1, is DGGITQSPKYLFRKEGQNVTLSCEQNLNHDAMYWYRQDPGQGLRLIYYSQIVNDFQKGDIAEGYSVSREKKESFPLTVTSAQKNPTAFYLCASSTGLAGDEQFFGPGTRLTVL.